The 29 T cell receptor beta chains reported below all come from one sample, sequenced in a study of blood T cell repertoires in COVID-19. Generated by immunoSEQ multiplex PCR, the TCRdb table keeps only in-frame clones and is missing some. This table holds 150,000 to 200,000 clones, more than 75% found once. The specimen sequenced was peripheral blood. Receptor source: a man between 65 and 80 years old with acute or convalescent COVID-19.

The rearrangement joins TRBV24-1 to TRBJ1-1; no clear D. Germline V lookup: CDR1 KGHDR, CDR2 SFDVKD. The ends were cut back, 1 base at V and 1 base at J, with 15 bases in the middle. The CDR3 sequence is 17 residues long. This chain's CDR3 is CATSDFITQRGNTEAFF. In DNA, the CDR3 is TGTGCCACCAGTGATTTTATCACTCAACGGGGGAACACTGAAGCTTTCTTT.

The V and J genes are TRBV11-2 and TRBJ2-7, with 9 bases aligning to TRBD1. The germline V gene has CDR1 SGHAT and CDR2 FQNNGV. The CDR3 loop spans 14 amino acids. The junction had 8 bases not matched to a gene; V was cut back by 6 bases and J by 5 bases. The CDR3 sequence is CASSRRTGVHEQYF. For the CDR3, the DNA is TGTGCCAGCAGTCGGAGGACAGGGGTACACGAGCAGTACTTC.

The rearrangement links TRBV11-2 to TRBJ1-2; no clear D gene. With 2 bases removed from V and 3 bases from J, the gap between germline ends came to 7 bases. Germline CDR1 SGHAT, CDR2 FQNNGV. CDR3 length: 13 residues. CDR3 loop: CASSLTIDYGYTF. The CDR3 nucleotides are TGTGCCAGCAGCTTAACGATAGACTATGGCTACACCTTC.

J is TRBJ1-4 and V is TRBV29-1; possible D gene TRBD1, 5 bases. Germline V gene data show CDR1 as SQVTM and CDR2 as ANQGSEA. Trimming pared 0 bases from V and 10 bases from J, leaving 12 bases between. This CDR3 is 13 amino acids long. The CDR3 loop reads CSVEDGAVGKLFF. The CDR3 DNA reads TGCAGCGTTGAAGATGGGGCGGTAGGAAAACTGTTTTTT.

This chain uses TRBV19 with TRBJ2-1, with 11 nucleotides matching TRBD2. After removal of 2 bases from V and 6 bases from J, the junction contained 6 bases not matched to a gene. The CDR3 has 16 amino acids. Germline assignment: CDR1 LNHDA and CDR2 SQIVND (reference sequence). CDR3 loop: CASSISYSGGANEQFF. DNA of the CDR3: TGTGCCAGTAGTATATCCTATAGCGGGGGGGCCAATGAGCAGTTCTTC.

J is TRBJ2-7 and V is TRBV2, with D possibly being TRBD1 (5 bases). Germline CDR1 is SNHLY and CDR2 is FYNNEI. The length of the CDR3 is 13 residues. Trimming took 1 base from V and 4 from J, leaving 8 bases between them. The DNA of the CDR3 is TGTGCCAGCAGTGAAGGGACACTTTACGAGCAGTACTTC. Encoded protein: CASSEGTLYEQYF.

CDR3: CATSTRSSGANVLTF. The CDR3 DNA is TGTGCCACCAGCACTAGGAGCTCTGGGGCCAACGTCCTGACTTTC. The chain links TRBV15 to TRBJ2-6; D not certain. V was trimmed by 4 bases and J by 0 bases, leaving 7 bases between them. CDR1 is LNHNV, CDR2 YYDKDF, per germline (reference sequence). The CDR3 extends over 15 amino acids.

The CDR3 DNA reads as TGTGCCAGCAGCTTGACCAGGGTGGTCACCGGGGAGCTGTTTTTT. Residues: CASSLTRVVTGELFF. This chain links TRBV5-6 with TRBJ2-2; the D gene is possibly TRBD1 (5 bases). The length of the CDR3 is 15 residues. CDR1 SGHDT and CDR2 YYEEEE come from the germline V gene. V shed 1 base and J shed 4 bases, with 11 bases lying between them.

The gene calls are TRBV6-6 and TRBJ2-3; D is undetermined. The CDR3 spans 13 residues. Trimming took 6 bases from V and 0 from J, leaving 7 bases between them. Germline V gene sequence: CDR1 MNHNY, CDR2 SVGAGI (reference sequence). DNA for the CDR3: TGTGCCAGCAGAGAAAGCAGCACAGATACGCAGTATTTT. This translates into CASRESSTDTQYF.

V usage is TRBV2 and J usage is TRBJ1-2; D possibly corresponds to TRBD1 (6 bases). V was clipped by 6 bases and J by 5 bases, with 10 bases between them. Germline lookup yields CDR1 SNHLY and CDR2 FYNNEI. The CDR3 totals 12 residues. The CDR3 coding sequence is TGTGCCAGCAGCCCACAGGGTTATGGCTACACCTTC. The encoded protein is CASSPQGYGYTF.

V gene TRBV24-1 combines with J gene TRBJ2-7, with TRBD2 identical over 8 bases. Germline CDR1 is KGHDR and CDR2 is SFDVKD. V shed 4 bases and J 2 bases; nucleotides not matched to a gene: 9. This CDR3 region has 16 residues. CDR3: CATSDSSGGGTYEQYF. CDR3 nucleotides: TGTGCCACCAGTGACTCAAGCGGGGGAGGGACCTACGAGCAGTACTTC.

This chain links TRBV5-5 with TRBJ2-1; 9 bases line up with TRBD2. The CDR3 has 16 amino acids. Germline V gene sequence: CDR1 SGHKS, CDR2 YYEKEE (reference sequence). V was clipped by 4 bases and J by 3 bases; unmatched bases: 8. The DNA of the CDR3 is TGTGCCAGCAGCGTTGATGTAGCGGGGGACTACAATGAGCAGTTCTTC. It yields the protein CASSVDVAGDYNEQFF. The full variable domain, in which reference TRBV5-5 and TRBJ2-1 provide the parts outside the CDR3, is DAGVTQSPTHLIKTRGQQVTLRCSPISGHKSVSWYQQVLGQGPQFIFQYYEKEERGRGNFPDRFSARQFPNYSSELNVNALLLGDSALYLCASSVDVAGDYNEQFFGPGTRLTVL.

On this clone: Its ends do not fully match the called genes, so a read error is possible. The chain carries TRBV5-1 and TRBJ1-1; D is ambiguous. The CDR3 contains 15 residues. Germline V lookup: CDR1 SGHRS, CDR2 YFSETQ. DNA for the CDR3: TGCGCCAGCAGCTTGGCTGCGGAGGCAAACAATGAAGCTTTCTTT. This codes for CASSLAAEANNEAFF.

Here the CDR3 reads CASSLNADSYNEQFF. The CDR3 nucleotides are TGTGCCAGCAGCTTAAATGCGGACTCCTACAATGAGCAGTTCTTC. V is TRBV7-3 and J is TRBJ2-1; D ambiguous. Trimming pared 1 base from V and 0 bases from J, leaving 7 bases between. Per the germline V gene, CDR1 is SGHTA and CDR2 is FQGTGA. The CDR3 is 15 residues long.

The chain is built from TRBV7-2 and TRBJ2-7; 9 bases align to TRBD1. Germline lookup yields CDR1 SGHTA and CDR2 FQGNSA. V shed 5 bases and J 2 bases; nucleotides not matched to a gene: 4. The CDR3 runs to 14 residues. In nucleotides, the CDR3 is TGTGCCAGCAGCCCTGACAGGGGGGCCTACGAGCAGTACTTC. It translates to CASSPDRGAYEQYF.

J is TRBJ2-3 and V is TRBV18; the D gene is possibly TRBD2 (5 bases). The CDR3 contains 14 residues. Trimming left V 3 bases short and J 4 bases short, with 11 bases between. Germline V gene data show CDR1 as KGHSH and CDR2 as LQKENI. CDR3 sequence reads: CASSPSPDSDTQYF. CDR3 DNA sequence: TGTGCCAGCTCACCTAGTCCGGACTCAGATACGCAGTATTTT.

This chain connects TRBV29-1 to TRBJ2-7; TRBD2 agrees at 9 bases. Per the germline V gene, CDR1 is SQVTM and CDR2 is ANQGSEA. V shed 4 bases and J 2 bases; nucleotides not matched to a gene: 9. The CDR3 spans 15 residues. The CDR3 DNA reads TGCAGCGTTGCATTCACTAGCGGGTCCCCCTACGAGCAGTACTTC. Translated: CSVAFTSGSPYEQYF.

The chain has TRBV11-2 and TRBJ1-2; 10 bases map to TRBD1. Per germline, CDR1 SGHAT and CDR2 FQNNGV. Trimming took 5 bases from V and 5 from J; bases not matched to a gene: 8. There are 15 residues in the CDR3. In DNA form, the CDR3 reads TGTGCCAGCAGCCAACTCGGACAGGGGGGATATGGCTACACCTTC. This gives the protein CASSQLGQGGYGYTF. Full variable domain (outside the CDR3, taken from reference TRBV11-2 and TRBJ1-2): EAGVAQSPRYKIIEKRQSVAFWCNPISGHATLYWYQQILGQGPKLLIQFQNNGVVDDSQLPKDRFSAERLKGVDSTLKIQPAKLEDSAVYLCASSQLGQGGYGYTFGSGTRLTVV.

The gene calls are TRBV19 and TRBJ2-5, with D hard to call. The germline V gene has CDR1 LNHDA and CDR2 SQIVND (reference sequence). The CDR3 has 14 amino acids. V was cut by 1 base and J by 8 bases, with 14 bases left in between. The DNA for the CDR3 is TGTGCCAGTAGTATAGGTGGCACTACGGAAACCCAGTACTTC. As protein: CASSIGGTTETQYF.

For the CDR3, the DNA is TGTGCCAGCAGTGGAGGCAGGGGCCGTGAAAAACTGTTTTTT. This sequence encodes CASSGGRGREKLFF. This chain connects TRBV2 to TRBJ1-4, with a tentative D call TRBD1 (6 bases). CDR1 and CDR2 from the germline V gene are SNHLY and FYNNEI. The CDR3 has 14 amino acids. The V end was cut by 4 bases, the J end by 7 bases, with 13 bases between.

The CDR3 region is CASSFNRGEPQHF. CDR3 in DNA: TGTGCCAGCAGCTTTAACAGGGGGGAGCCCCAGCATTTT. The rearrangement uses TRBV7-2 and TRBJ1-5; 8 nucleotides agree with TRBD1. From germline, CDR1 is SGHTA and CDR2 FQGNSA. The CDR3 totals 13 residues. Trimming at V came to 3 bases and at J to 8 bases, leaving 3 bases not matched to a gene.

V and J are TRBV4-3 and TRBJ1-4; 8 nucleotides align to TRBD1. CDR3 size: 17 residues. V dropped 0 bases and J dropped 4; count of bases not matched to a gene: 7. Looked up from germline, CDR1 is LGHNA and CDR2 is YSLEER. CDR3 loop: CASSQDDRGGFNEKLFF. In DNA form, the CDR3 reads TGCGCCAGCAGCCAAGATGACAGGGGAGGCTTTAATGAAAAACTGTTTTTT.

The genes are TRBV6-5 and TRBJ1-2; tentatively, D is TRBD1 (6 bases). Looked up from germline, CDR1 is MNHEY and CDR2 is SVGAGI. The CDR3 consists of 15 residues. Trimming left V 1 base short and J 4 bases short, with 13 bases between. The CDR3 here is CASSYYRDKSYGYTF. The CDR3 coding sequence is TGTGCCAGCAGTTACTACAGGGATAAGAGCTATGGCTACACCTTC.

The CDR3 is CASRRTEATQYF. The CDR3 bases are TGTGCCAGCAGAAGGACAGAGGCTACGCAGTATTTT. The rearrangement joins TRBV6-5 to TRBJ2-3, with D perhaps matching TRBD1 (6 bases). The V gene's germline CDR1 is MNHEY and CDR2 SVGAGI. The CDR3 is 12 amino acids. Trimming left V 6 bases short and J 8 bases short, with 12 bases between.

The rearrangement links TRBV28 to TRBJ1-3; D unresolved. This CDR3 spans 17 amino acids. Looked up from germline, CDR1 is MDHEN and CDR2 is SYDVKM. V was trimmed by 8 bases and J by 4 bases, leaving 24 bases between them. DNA for the CDR3: TGTGCCAGCGGGTCCGAGGGTGAGGGCGTGCGGGGAAACACCATATATTTT. It specifies CASGSEGEGVRGNTIYF.

This chain joins TRBV6-5 and TRBJ1-5, with a tentative D call TRBD1 (6 bases). The CDR3 has 13 amino acids. Trimming took 2 bases from V and 6 from J, leaving 8 bases between them. The germline V gene has CDR1 MNHEY and CDR2 SVGAGI. Here the CDR3 DNA reads TGTGCCAGCAGTTACGAAGGGGGTCAGCCCCAGCATTTT. Protein sequence: CASSYEGGQPQHF.

This clone was seen more than once but under ten times. The gene calls are TRBV3-1 (or the pseudogene TRBV3-2) and TRBJ1-3; maybe TRBD1 (6 bases). CDR3 size: 14 residues. The V gene's germline CDR1 is LGHDT and CDR2 YNNKEL (reference sequence). V dropped 4 bases and J dropped 2 bases, with 9 bases sitting between them. The CDR3 region is CASSPSGAGNTIYF. DNA for the CDR3: TGTGCCAGCAGCCCATCAGGGGCTGGAAACACCATATATTTT.

The chain has TRBV6-5 and TRBJ2-3; possible D gene TRBD1, 5 bases. This CDR3 is built from 14 residues. The V and J ends lost 2 bases and 2 bases respectively, with 8 bases between them. The germline V gene encodes CDR1 MNHEY and CDR2 SVGAGI. CDR3 amino acids: CASSYGAPTDTQYF. The CDR3 DNA sequence: TGTGCCAGCAGTTACGGGGCCCCCACAGATACGCAGTATTTT.

This chain links TRBV11-3 with TRBJ2-5; TRBD2 is a possible D gene (6 bases). CDR1 and CDR2 from the germline V gene are SGHNT and YENEEA. V lost 3 bases, J lost 1 base, and 9 bases lay in between. The CDR3 loop spans 14 amino acids. In nucleotides, the CDR3 is TGTGCCAGCAGCTTCACTAGCAGCCAAGAGACCCAGTACTTC. This gives the protein CASSFTSSQETQYF. The variable domain in full, with the rest retrieved from reference TRBV11-3 and TRBJ2-5, is EAGVVQSPRYKIIEKKQPVAFWCNPISGHNTLYWYLQNLGQGPELLIRYENEEAVDDSQLPKDRFSAERLKGVDSTLKIQPAELGDSAVYLCASSFTSSQETQYFGPGTRLLVL.